These 11 T cell receptor beta chains were sequenced from one sample in a study of cytomegalovirus exposure and HLA in healthy donors. The PCR had 60 Vbeta and 13 Jbeta primers. TCRdb's table, derived via immunoSEQ multiplex PCR, lists solely in-frame clones and lacks some. The sample yields roughly 100,000 clones, approximately 87% seen once. Sequenced input: PBMCs. The receptors come from a man in his forties in good health and CMV-seronegative.

The chain carries TRBV19 and TRBJ1-1; possible D gene TRBD1, 6 bases. Germline CDR1 reads LNHDA; CDR2 reads SQIVND (reference sequence). The CDR3 sequence is 16 residues long. The germline V and J ends were trimmed by 3 bases and 0 bases, with 14 bases remaining between them. The CDR3 DNA follows: TGTGCCAGTAGTATCTCTCCGACAGGACTGAACACTGAAGCTTTCTTT. Residues: CASSISPTGLNTEAFF. Full variable domain (remainder filled in from reference TRBV19 and TRBJ1-1): DGGITQSPKYLFRKEGQNVTLSCEQNLNHDAMYWYRQDPGQGLRLIYYSQIVNDFQKGDIAEGYSVSREKKESFPLTVTSAQKNPTAFYLCASSISPTGLNTEAFFGQGTRLTVV.

The chain is built from TRBV5-1 and TRBJ2-2, with 13 nucleotides matching TRBD2. The V gene's germline CDR1 is SGHRS and CDR2 YFSETQ. Trimming cost V 0 bases and J 3 bases; bases outside gene matches: 2. CDR3 length: 17 residues. The CDR3 sequence is CASSLGGLAGDTGELFF. DNA for the CDR3: TGCGCCAGCAGCTTGGGAGGACTAGCGGGAGACACCGGGGAGCTGTTTTTT.

This clone turned up a few times. V usage is TRBV5-5 and J usage is TRBJ1-5, with 8 bases that match TRBD1. Germline V gives CDR1 SGHKS, CDR2 YYEKEE (reference sequence). This CDR3 region has 16 residues. V gave up 5 bases and J gave up 6 bases; unmatched junction bases: 13. CDR3 loop: CASRVGLQGGGQPQHF. CDR3 DNA sequence: TGTGCCAGCAGGGTGGGGCTACAGGGGGGCGGTCAGCCCCAGCATTTT.

The chain employs TRBV7-9 and TRBJ2-1, with D possibly matching TRBD1 (5 bases). Trimming left V 5 bases short and J 3 bases short, with 14 bases between. Germline CDR1 and CDR2: SEHNR and FQNEAQ (reference sequence). This CDR3 has 15 residues. The CDR3 spells CASSRDRVSYNEQFF. The CDR3 DNA sequence: TGTGCCAGCAGCCGCGACAGAGTAAGCTACAATGAGCAGTTCTTC.

V gene TRBV5-6 combines with J gene TRBJ1-2; D gene ambiguous. The CDR3 has 14 residues. CDR1 is SGHDT, CDR2 YYEEEE, per germline. V was shortened by 0 bases and J by 3 bases, with 9 bases between the two germline ends. The CDR3 DNA is TGTGCCAGCAGCTTGGAGGTGCGGGACTATGGCTACACCTTC. It translates to CASSLEVRDYGYTF.

This chain connects TRBV7-2 to TRBJ2-7; 9 bases fit TRBD2. Germline CDR1 is SGHTA and CDR2 is FQGNSA. The CDR3 has 17 amino acids. The J segment lost 7 bases and the V segment lost 1 base, leaving 14 bases of the junction unmatched. The CDR3 bases are TGTGCCAGCAGCTTAGGCCCTTCAGGCGGGGGGGCTGAGGAGCAGTACTTC. It codes for CASSLGPSGGGAEEQYF.

This chain connects TRBV14 to TRBJ2-1, with 9 bases matching TRBD2. The CDR3 runs to 15 residues. The V gene's germline CDR1 is SGHDN and CDR2 FVKESK. With 3 bases clipped from V and 10 bases from J, the junction kept 10 bases outside the gene matches. In DNA, the CDR3 is TGTGCCAGCAGCCAGCTTGAGCGGGGGGCGGGGGAGCAGTTCTTC. This codes for CASSQLERGAGEQFF.

This clone has just a few counts. The rearrangement links TRBV4-3 to TRBJ1-1; D perhaps matches TRBD1 (5 bases). Germline-derived CDR1 and CDR2 are LGHNA and YSLEER. Trimming stripped 2 bases from V and 5 bases from J, with 15 bases between. CDR3 size: 15 residues. Here the CDR3 DNA reads TGCGCCAGCAGCCAATTCGTCCAGGGTTGGACTGAAGCTTTCTTT. This codes for CASSQFVQGWTEAFF.

The genes are TRBV9 and TRBJ1-1; D is unresolved. V was trimmed by 4 bases and J by 2 bases, leaving 6 bases between them. There are 12 residues in the CDR3. The germline CDR1 and CDR2 sequences are SGDLS and YYNGEE. The CDR3 coding sequence is TGTGCCAGCAGCCCGGTTAACACTGAAGCTTTCTTT. It codes for CASSPVNTEAFF.

The chain links TRBV19 to TRBJ2-3; D gene ambiguous. Per the germline V gene, CDR1 is LNHDA and CDR2 is SQIVND (reference sequence). Trimming took 6 bases from V and 2 from J, leaving 3 bases between them. This CDR3 is built from 11 residues. The CDR3 DNA reads as TGTGCCAGTAGCCACACAGATACGCAGTATTTT. Protein: CASSHTDTQYF. Using reference TRBV19 and TRBJ2-3 for the parts outside the CDR3, the full variable domain is DGGITQSPKYLFRKEGQNVTLSCEQNLNHDAMYWYRQDPGQGLRLIYYSQIVNDFQKGDIAEGYSVSREKKESFPLTVTSAQKNPTAFYLCASSHTDTQYFGPGTRLTVL.

This clone is a singleton in its sample. J is TRBJ2-7 and V is TRBV7-9, with D maybe TRBD1 (6 bases). Germline V gene sequence: CDR1 SEHNR, CDR2 FQNEAQ (reference sequence). Trimming shortened V by 3 bases and J by 2 bases, and 14 bases separated the two germline ends. CDR3 size: 15 residues. CDR3 region: CASSLNVRGTYEQYF. CDR3 DNA sequence: TGTGCCAGCAGCTTGAATGTCAGGGGCACCTACGAGCAGTACTTC.